This T cell receptor (beta chain) was found in a study of blood T cell repertoires in COVID-19. Study summary: T cells, B-cell-depleted T cells, or PBMCs supplied cDNA or gDNA.

This clone has only one observation. In the authors' workflow: Amplifying reference gene primers gave estimates of nucleated cell counts. The data were produced by immunoSEQ multiplex PCR, yet TCRdb's version contains in-frame clones alone and is incomplete. V, J and clone size are taken as reported in that table, and D and trimming were inferred from the DNA itself. This sample carries some 230,000 clones, 70% to 85% of them seen once, and the ten largest clones take over 12%. Germline CDR1 and CDR2: SGHVS and FQNEAQ. This CDR3 is built from 16 residues. Trimming left V 2 bases short and J 5 bases short, with 18 bases between. Participants spanned ages about 18 to 95 years and resided in some 22 US areas.

The chain recombines TRBV7-8 with TRBJ1-2; D might be TRBD1 (5 bases). Material: PBMCs or T cells enriched from blood (not recorded which). The TCR comes from a man between 40 and 49 years old who had recovered from COVID-19. CDR3 bases: TGTGCCAGCAGCTTAAGGGGCAGGGCCTTGGTATATGGCTACACCTTC. This translates into CASSLRGRALVYGYTF.